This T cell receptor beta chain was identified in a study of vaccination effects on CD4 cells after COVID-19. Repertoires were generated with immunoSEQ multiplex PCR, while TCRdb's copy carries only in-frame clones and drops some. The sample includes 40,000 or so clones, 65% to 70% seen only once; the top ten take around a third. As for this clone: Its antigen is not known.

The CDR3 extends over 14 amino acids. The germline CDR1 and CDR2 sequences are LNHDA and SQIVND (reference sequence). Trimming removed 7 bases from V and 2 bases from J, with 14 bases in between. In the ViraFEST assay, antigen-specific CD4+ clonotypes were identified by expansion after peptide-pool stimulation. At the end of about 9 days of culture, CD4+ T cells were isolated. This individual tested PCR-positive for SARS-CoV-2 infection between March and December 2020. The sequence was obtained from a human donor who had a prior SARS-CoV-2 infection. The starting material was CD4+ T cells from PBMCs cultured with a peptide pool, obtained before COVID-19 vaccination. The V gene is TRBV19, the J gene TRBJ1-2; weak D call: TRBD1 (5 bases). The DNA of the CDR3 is TGTGCCAGTAACCCACAGGTAAACAACTATGGCTACACCTTC. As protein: CASNPQVNNYGYTF.